The sequence of this TCR beta chain was determined in a study of T cell changes during pregnancy in multiple sclerosis. Clones were sequenced by immunoSEQ multiplex PCR, and TCRdb holds only the in-frame ones, with some missing. The data show about 36,000 clones, 88% seen once. This CDR3 is built from 15 residues. After removal of 8 bases from V and 4 bases from J, the junction contained 15 bases not matched to a gene. Germline V gene lookup returns CDR1 GTSNPN and CDR2 SVGIG (reference sequence). The chain carries TRBV30 and TRBJ1-2, with 8 bases aligning to TRBD1. This TCR came from a female donor with multiple sclerosis, enrolled in a pregnancy study. The sequencing here drew on CD4+ T cells from peripheral blood mononuclear cells, taken in the first trimester of pregnancy. In DNA form, the CDR3 reads TGTGCCCGCCAAACGATCAGGGGGCGTATCTATGGCTACACCTTC. Translation gives CARQTIRGRIYGYTF. Together with reference TRBV30 and TRBJ1-2, the CDR3 gives the full variable domain: SQTIHQWPATLVQPVGSPLSLECTVEGTSNPNLYWYRQAAGRGLQLLFYSVGIGQISSEVPQNLSASRPQDRQFILSSKKLLLSDSGFYLCARQTIRGRIYGYTFGSGTRLTVV.